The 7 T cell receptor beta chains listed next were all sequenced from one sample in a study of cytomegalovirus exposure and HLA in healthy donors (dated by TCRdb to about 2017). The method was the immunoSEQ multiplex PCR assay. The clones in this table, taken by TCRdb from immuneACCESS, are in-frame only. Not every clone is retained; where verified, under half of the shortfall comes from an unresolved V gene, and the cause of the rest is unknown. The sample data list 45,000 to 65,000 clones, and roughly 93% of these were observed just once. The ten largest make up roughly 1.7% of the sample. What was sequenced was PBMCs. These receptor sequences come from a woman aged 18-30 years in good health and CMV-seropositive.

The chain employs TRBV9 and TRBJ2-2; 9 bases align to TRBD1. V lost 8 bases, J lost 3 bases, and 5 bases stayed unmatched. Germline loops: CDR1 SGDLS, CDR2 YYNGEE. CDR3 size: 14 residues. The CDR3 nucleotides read TGTGCCAGTGAACAGGGGGCACACACCGGGGAGCTGTTTTTT. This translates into CASEQGAHTGELFF. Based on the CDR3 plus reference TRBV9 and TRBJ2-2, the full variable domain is DSGVTQTPKHLITATGQRVTLRCSPRSGDLSVYWYQQSLDQGLQFLIQYYNGEERAKGNILERFSAQQFPDLHSELNLSSLELGDSALYFCASEQGAHTGELFFGEGSRLTVL.

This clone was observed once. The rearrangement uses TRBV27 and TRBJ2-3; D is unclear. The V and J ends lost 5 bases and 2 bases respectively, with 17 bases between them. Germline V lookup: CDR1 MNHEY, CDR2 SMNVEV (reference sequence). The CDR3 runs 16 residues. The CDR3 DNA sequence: TGTGCCAGCAGTACATTGCCATATCCATCCACAGATACGCAGTATTTT. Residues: CASSTLPYPSTDTQYF.

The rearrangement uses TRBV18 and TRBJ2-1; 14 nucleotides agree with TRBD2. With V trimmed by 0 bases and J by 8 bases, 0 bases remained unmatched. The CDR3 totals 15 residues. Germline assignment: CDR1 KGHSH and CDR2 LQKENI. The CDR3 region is CASSPPGLAGDEQFF. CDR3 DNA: TGTGCCAGCTCACCACCGGGACTAGCGGGGGATGAGCAGTTCTTC.

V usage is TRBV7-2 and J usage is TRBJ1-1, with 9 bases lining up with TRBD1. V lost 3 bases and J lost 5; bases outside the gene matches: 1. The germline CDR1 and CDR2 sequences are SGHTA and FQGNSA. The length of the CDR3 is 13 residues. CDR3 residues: CASSFDRGTEAFF. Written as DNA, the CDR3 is TGTGCCAGCAGCTTCGACAGGGGGACTGAAGCTTTCTTT. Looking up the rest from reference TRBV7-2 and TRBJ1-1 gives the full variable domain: GAGVSQSPSNKVTEKGKDVELRCDPISGHTALYWYRQSLGQGLEFLIYFQGNSAPDKSGLPSDRFSAERTGGSVSTLTIQRTQQEDSAVYLCASSFDRGTEAFFGQGTRLTVV.

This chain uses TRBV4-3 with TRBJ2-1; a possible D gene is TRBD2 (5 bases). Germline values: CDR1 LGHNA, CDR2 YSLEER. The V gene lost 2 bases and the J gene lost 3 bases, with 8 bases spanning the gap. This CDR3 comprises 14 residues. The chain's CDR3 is CASSQNRDYNEQFF. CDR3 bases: TGCGCCAGCAGCCAAAACCGGGACTACAATGAGCAGTTCTTC.

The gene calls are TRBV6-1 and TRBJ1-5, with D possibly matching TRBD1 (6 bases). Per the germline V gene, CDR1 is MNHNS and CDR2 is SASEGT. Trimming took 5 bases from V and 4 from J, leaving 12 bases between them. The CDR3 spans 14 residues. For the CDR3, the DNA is TGTGCCAGCAGTATACAGGGTATGAATCAGCCCCAGCATTTT. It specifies CASSIQGMNQPQHF.

The CDR3 coding sequence is TGCGCCAGCAGCCAAGACACAAGGGAGGGGTCCTATAATTCACCCCTCCACTTT. As protein: CASSQDTREGSYNSPLHF. This sequence joins TRBV4-3 and TRBJ1-6; the D gene is possibly TRBD1 (5 bases). The V gene's germline CDR1 is LGHNA and CDR2 YSLEER. Trimming removed 0 bases at V and 1 base at J, with 13 bases between. The CDR3 has 18 amino acids.